This entry describes one TCR beta chain. This sample is drawn from a study of T cell changes during pregnancy in multiple sclerosis. CDR1 and CDR2 from the germline V gene are SNHLY and FYNNEI. The CDR3 is made up of 14 amino acids. V was clipped by 6 bases and J by 2 bases; unmatched bases: 5. Data came from immunoSEQ multiplex PCR; TCRdb stores just in-frame clones and leaves some out. The sample lists tens of thousands of clones, about nine tenths occurring once. The sample in question was CD4+ T cells from peripheral blood mononuclear cells, obtained before pregnancy. V is TRBV2 and J is TRBJ2-7; 9 nucleotides agree with TRBD1. The sequence was obtained from a female donor with multiple sclerosis, enrolled in a pregnancy study. The DNA of the CDR3 is TGTGCCAGCAGACAGGGACAGGGAACCTACGAGCAGTACTTC. Protein sequence: CASRQGQGTYEQYF.